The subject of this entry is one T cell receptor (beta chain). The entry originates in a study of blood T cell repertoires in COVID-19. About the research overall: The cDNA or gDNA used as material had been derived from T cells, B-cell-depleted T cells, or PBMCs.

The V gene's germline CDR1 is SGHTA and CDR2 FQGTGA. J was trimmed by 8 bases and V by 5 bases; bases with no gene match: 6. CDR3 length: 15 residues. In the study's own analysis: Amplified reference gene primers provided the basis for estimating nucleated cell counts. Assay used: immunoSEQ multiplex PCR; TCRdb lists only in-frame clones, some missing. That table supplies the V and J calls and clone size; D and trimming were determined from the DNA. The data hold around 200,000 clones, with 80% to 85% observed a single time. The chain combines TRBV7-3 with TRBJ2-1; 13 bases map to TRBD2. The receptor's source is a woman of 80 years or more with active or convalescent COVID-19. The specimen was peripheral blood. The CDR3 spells CASSVLAGGLDEQFF. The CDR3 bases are TGTGCCAGCAGCGTACTAGCGGGGGGGCTCGATGAGCAGTTCTTC.